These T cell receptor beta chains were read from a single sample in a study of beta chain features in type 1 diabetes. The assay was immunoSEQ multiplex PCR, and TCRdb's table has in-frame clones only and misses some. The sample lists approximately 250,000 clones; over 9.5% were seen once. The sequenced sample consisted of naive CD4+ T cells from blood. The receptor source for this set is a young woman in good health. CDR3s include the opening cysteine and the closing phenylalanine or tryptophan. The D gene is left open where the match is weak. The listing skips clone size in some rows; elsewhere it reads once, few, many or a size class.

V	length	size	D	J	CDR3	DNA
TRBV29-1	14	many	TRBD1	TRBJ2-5	CSVSEVGQGETQYF	TGCAGCGTCTCGGAGGTGGGACAGGGGGAGACCCAGTACTTC
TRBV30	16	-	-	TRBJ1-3	CAWSVFRGVSGNTIYF	TGTGCCTGGAGTGTTTTCAGGGGAGTCTCTGGAAACACCATATATTTT
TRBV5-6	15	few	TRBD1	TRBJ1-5	CASSLQGGSNQPQHF	TGTGCCAGCAGCTTGCAGGGGGGAAGCAATCAGCCCCAGCATTTT
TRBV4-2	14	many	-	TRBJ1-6	CASSPGQRDSPLHF	TGTGCCAGCAGCCCCGGACAGAGAGATTCACCCCTCCACTTT
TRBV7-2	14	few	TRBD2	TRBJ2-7	CASSLSSGLYEQYF	TGTGCCAGCAGCTTATCTAGCGGTCTCTACGAGCAGTACTTC
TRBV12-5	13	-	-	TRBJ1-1	CASGIGENTEAFF	TGTGCTAGTGGGATCGGAGAGAACACTGAAGCTTTCTTT
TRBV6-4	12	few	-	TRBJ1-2	CASRPTEYGYTF	TGTGCCAGCAGGCCGACAGAGTATGGCTACACCTTC
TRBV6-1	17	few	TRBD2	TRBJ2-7	CASSALVQREGLYEQYF	TGTGCCAGCAGTGCCCTCGTCCAGCGGGAGGGCCTCTACGAGCAGTACTTC
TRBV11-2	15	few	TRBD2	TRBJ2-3	CASSPGVAGSDTQYF	TGTGCCAGCAGCCCCGGGGTAGCGGGTTCAGATACGCAGTATTTT
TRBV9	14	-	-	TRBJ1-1	CASNRQQMNTEAFF	TGTGCCAGCAACCGACAGCAAATGAACACTGAAGCTTTCTTT
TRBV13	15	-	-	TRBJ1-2	CASSSLPTADYGYTF	TGTGCCAGCAGCTCTCTACCAACCGCGGACTATGGCTACACCTTC
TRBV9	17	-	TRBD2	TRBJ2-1	CASSALKRGGSYNEQFF	TGTGCCAGCAGCGCTCTGAAGCGGGGGGGCTCCTACAATGAGCAGTTCTTC